This is a list of T cell receptor beta chains from one sample in a study of blood T cells in healthy people across ages. One entry per CDR3 protein results from TCRdb running MiXCR on the 5' RACE reads. The sample carries 700,000 or so distinct CDR3 sequences, 40% to 50% recorded once. The sample comprised blood. The receptors originated from a man older than 75 in good health. The CDR3 runs from the conserved cysteine through the conserved F or W. Fields, in order: CDR3 length, J gene, clone size, V gene, D gene, CDR3 DNA, CDR3 protein. A D gene is named only where the DNA matches it firmly. Rows may omit the clone size; those that give it use once, few, many or a size class.

12 TRBJ2-7 few TRBV12-3/TRBV12-4 TRBD1 TGTGCTACTGCAGGGGGACCCTACGAGCAGTACTTC CATAGGPYEQYF
12 TRBJ1-4 NA TRBV30 TRBD1 TGTGCCACCGGACAGGGGGATAAAAAACTGTTTTTT CATGQGDKKLFF
15 TRBJ2-1 NA TRBV20-1 NA TGCAGTGCTAGAGGAGTTGGGGGGAGTTACAATGGGCAGTTCTTC CSARGVGGSYNGQFF
13 TRBJ2-7 NA TRBV27 TRBD1 TGTGCCAGCAGTGCGACAGGGCTAGACGAGCAGTACTTC CASSATGLDEQYF
15 TRBJ2-5 NA TRBV20-1 TRBD2 TGCAGTGCTAGAGATCGTGGACTAGCGGGGGAGACCCAGTACTTC CSARDRGLAGETQYF
18 TRBJ2-3 NA TRBV7-2 NA TGTGCCAGCAGCTTAGGGGGCGGACGGGGGCCCTACACAGATACGCAGTATTTT CASSLGGGRGPYTDTQYF
15 TRBJ2-7 NA TRBV4-1 TRBD1 TGCGCCAGCAGCCAACAACAGGGGGCCTACTACGAGCAGTACTTC CASSQQQGAYYEQYF
19 TRBJ1-5 NA TRBV20-1 NA TGCAGTGCTAGAGCGGTCGTGGCGGTAGGACCCACTGGCAATCAGCCCCAGCATTTT CSARAVVAVGPTGNQPQHF
15 TRBJ2-7 few TRBV15 TRBD1 TGTGCCACCAGCAACCGGGACAGGGGAACCTACGAGCAGTACTTC CATSNRDRGTYEQYF
15 TRBJ2-3 few TRBV7-6 NA TGTGCCAGCAGCACCGTGTCCGGTGGAGATTATACGCAGTATTTT CASSTVSGGDYTQYF
15 TRBJ2-7 few TRBV27 TRBD2 TGTGCCAGCAGTTCCCCACTAGCGGCAGACTACGAGCAGTACTTC CASSSPLAADYEQYF
15 TRBJ2-1 few TRBV7-7 TRBD2 TGTGCTAGCAGCCCCGAAGCGGGAGAGGGATATGAGCAGTTCTTC CASSPEAGEGYEQFF
16 TRBJ1-2 few TRBV21-1 NA TGTGCCAGCAGCAAAGGACACAAGGGTGGATCAGGGGGCTACACCTTC CASSKGHKGGSGGYTF
14 TRBJ2-7 NA TRBV5-1 NA TGCGCCAGCAGCTTGGAGGCGGGGCCCTACGAGCAGTGCTTC CASSLEAGPYEQCF
11 TRBJ1-4 NA TRBV20-1 NA TGCAGTGCCCCATCTAATGAAAAACTGTTTTTT CSAPSNEKLFF
13 TRBJ1-1 few TRBV20-1 NA TGCAGTGCTAGAGATAGGGGGGGCACTGAAGCTTTCTTT CSARDRGGTEAFF
17 TRBJ2-1 few TRBV9 TRBD2 TGTGCCAGCAGCGTAGGTGGGACTAGCGGGGGGTACAATGAGCAGTTCTTC CASSVGGTSGGYNEQFF
17 TRBJ2-5 NA TRBV9 TRBD2 TGTGCCAGCAGCGTAACACCCGGGACTAGCGGGGGCAATGAGCAGTACTTC CASSVTPGTSGGNEQYF
14 TRBJ2-5 NA TRBV6-1 NA TGTGCCAGCACTAGGGACGGACAAGTAGAGACCCAGTACTTC CASTRDGQVETQYF
14 TRBJ2-3 NA TRBV27 NA TGTGCCAGCAGTCCCCAGTCAGGGGCAGCTACGCAGTATTTT CASSPQSGAATQYF
17 TRBJ2-7 NA TRBV7-3 TRBD2 TGTGCCAGCAGCTTAATGGGGACTAGCGGGAGGGCCGTCGAGCAGTACTTC CASSLMGTSGRAVEQYF
15 TRBJ2-1 NA TRBV20-1 TRBD2 TGCAGTGCTATAGATAGCGGGGGCAAAGACAATGAGCAGTTCTTC CSAIDSGGKDNEQFF
16 TRBJ2-7 NA TRBV12-3/TRBV12-4 NA TGTGCCAGCAGTCCCAGGGGGAGGGGTCCATCCTACGAGCAGTACTTC CASSPRGRGPSYEQYF
17 TRBJ2-3 NA TRBV3-1 TRBD1 TGTGCCAACAGCCGAAAAGTACCGGGACAGGGGATAGATACGCAGTATTTT CANSRKVPGQGIDTQYF
16 TRBJ1-1 many TRBV28 TRBD1 TGTGCCAGCAGTCCAGGACAGGGAGGTATGGGCACTGAAGCTTTCTTT CASSPGQGGMGTEAFF
15 TRBJ2-3 few TRBV5-1 NA TGCGCCAGCAGTTTTAGACAGACCACAACAAATACGCAGTATTTT CASSFRQTTTNTQYF
15 TRBJ2-7 NA TRBV15 NA TGTGCCACCAGCAGAGATAGGGGACCTCCTCCAGAGCAGTACTTC CATSRDRGPPPEQYF